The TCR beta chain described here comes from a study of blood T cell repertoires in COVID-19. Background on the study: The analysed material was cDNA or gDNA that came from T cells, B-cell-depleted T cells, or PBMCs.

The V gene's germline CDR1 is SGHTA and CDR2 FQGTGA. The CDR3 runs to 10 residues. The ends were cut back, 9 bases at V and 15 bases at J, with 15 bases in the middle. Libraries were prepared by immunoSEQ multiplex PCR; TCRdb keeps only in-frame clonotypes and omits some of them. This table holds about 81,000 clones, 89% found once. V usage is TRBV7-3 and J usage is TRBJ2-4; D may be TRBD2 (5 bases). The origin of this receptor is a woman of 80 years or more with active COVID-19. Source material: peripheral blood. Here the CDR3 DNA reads TGTGCCAGACCGGGGTACCGCAGGTACTTC. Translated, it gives CARPGYRRYF.